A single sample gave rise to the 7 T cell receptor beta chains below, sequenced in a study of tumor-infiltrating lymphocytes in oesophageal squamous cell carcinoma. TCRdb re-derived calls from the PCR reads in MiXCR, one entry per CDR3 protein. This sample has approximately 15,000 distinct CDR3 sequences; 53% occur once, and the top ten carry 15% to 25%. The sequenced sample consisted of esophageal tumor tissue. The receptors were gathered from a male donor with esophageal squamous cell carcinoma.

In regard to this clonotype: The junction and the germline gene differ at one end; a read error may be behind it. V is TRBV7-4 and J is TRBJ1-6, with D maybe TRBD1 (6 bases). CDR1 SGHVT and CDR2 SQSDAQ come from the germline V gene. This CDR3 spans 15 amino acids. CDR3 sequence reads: CASSGDIPISYEQYF. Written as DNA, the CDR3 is TGTGCCAGCAGCGGGGACATACCGATTTCCTACGAGCAGTACTTT.

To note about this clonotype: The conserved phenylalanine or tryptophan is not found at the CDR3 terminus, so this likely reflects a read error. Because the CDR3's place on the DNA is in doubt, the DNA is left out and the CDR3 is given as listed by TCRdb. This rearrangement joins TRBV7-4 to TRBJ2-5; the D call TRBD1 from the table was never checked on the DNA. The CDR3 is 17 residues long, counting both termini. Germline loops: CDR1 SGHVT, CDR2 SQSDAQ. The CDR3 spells CASSLAQGSNQPQHFGN.

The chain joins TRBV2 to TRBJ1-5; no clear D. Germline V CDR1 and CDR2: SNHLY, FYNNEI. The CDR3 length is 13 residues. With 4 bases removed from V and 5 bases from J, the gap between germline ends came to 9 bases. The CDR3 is CASSVERDQPQHF. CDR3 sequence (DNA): TGTGCCAGCAGTGTCGAAAGGGATCAGCCCCAGCATTTT.

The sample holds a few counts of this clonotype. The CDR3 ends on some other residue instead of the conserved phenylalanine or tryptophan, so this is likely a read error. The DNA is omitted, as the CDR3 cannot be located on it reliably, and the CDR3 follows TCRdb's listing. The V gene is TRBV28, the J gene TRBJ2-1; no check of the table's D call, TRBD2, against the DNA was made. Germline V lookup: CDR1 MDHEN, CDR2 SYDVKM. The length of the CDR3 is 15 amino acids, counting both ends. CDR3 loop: CASSLLLGSPLHFGN.

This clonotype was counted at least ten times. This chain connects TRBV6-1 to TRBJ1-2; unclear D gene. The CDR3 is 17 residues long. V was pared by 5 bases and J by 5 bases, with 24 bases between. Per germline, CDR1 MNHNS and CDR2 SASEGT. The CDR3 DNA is TGTGCCAGCAGTTATGGCCCCCCGGGCGCCGGCGGTTATGGCTACACCTTC. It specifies CASSYGPPGAGGYGYTF.

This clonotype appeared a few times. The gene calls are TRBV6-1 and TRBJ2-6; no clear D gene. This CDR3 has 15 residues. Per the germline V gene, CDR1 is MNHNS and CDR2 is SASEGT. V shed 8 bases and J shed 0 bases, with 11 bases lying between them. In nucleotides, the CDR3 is TGTGCCAGCCTCGCAGGCGTCTCTGGGGCCAACGTCCTGACTTTC. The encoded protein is CASLAGVSGANVLTF.

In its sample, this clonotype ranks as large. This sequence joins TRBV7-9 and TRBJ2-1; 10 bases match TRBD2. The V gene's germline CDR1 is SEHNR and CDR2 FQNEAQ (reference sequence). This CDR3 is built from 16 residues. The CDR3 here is CVTRRASGRGGNEQFF. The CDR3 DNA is TGTGTTACGCGACGGGCTAGCGGGAGAGGGGGGAATGAGCAGTTCTTC.